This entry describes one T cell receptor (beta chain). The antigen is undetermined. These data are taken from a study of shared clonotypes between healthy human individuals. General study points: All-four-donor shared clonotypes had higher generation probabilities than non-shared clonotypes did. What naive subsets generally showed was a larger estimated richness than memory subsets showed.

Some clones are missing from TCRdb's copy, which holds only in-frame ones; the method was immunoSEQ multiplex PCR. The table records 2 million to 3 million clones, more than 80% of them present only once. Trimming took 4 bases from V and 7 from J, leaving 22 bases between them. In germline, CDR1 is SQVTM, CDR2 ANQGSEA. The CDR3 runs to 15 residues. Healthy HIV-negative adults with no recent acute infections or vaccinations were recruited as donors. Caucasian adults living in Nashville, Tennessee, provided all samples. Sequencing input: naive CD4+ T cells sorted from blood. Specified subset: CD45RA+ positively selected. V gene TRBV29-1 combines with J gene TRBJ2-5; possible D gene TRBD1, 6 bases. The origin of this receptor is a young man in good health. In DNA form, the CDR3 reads TGCAGCGTTGGACGGACAGAGCAAGTCGAGTGGACCCAGTACTTC. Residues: CSVGRTEQVEWTQYF.